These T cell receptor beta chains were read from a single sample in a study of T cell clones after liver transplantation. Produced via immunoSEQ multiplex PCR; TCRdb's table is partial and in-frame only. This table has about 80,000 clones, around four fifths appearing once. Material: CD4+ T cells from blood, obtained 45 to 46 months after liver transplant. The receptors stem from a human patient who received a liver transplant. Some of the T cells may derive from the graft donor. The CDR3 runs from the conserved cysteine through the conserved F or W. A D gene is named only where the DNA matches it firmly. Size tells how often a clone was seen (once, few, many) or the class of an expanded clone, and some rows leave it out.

TGTGCCAGTAGTATAACAGGGATACAAGAGACCCAGTACTTC | CASSITGIQETQYF | TRBJ2-5 | . | TRBV19 | .
TGTGCCACCAGCAGGACGGGTCTCCAAGAGACCCAGTACTTC | CATSRTGLQETQYF | TRBJ2-5 | . | TRBV15 | .
TGTGCCAGCGTCGACACAGCAATTTACAATGAGCAGTTCTTC | CASVDTAIYNEQFF | TRBJ2-1 | . | TRBV28 | .
TGTGCCAGCAGCGAAGGGGGGACAGACGCCTACGAGCAGTACTTC | CASSEGGTDAYEQYF | TRBJ2-7 | . | TRBV5-4 | once
TGCGCCAGCAGCTTGAGGGATAGCGGGAGTGGGAATGAGCAGTTCTTC | CASSLRDSGSGNEQFF | TRBJ2-1 | TRBD2 | TRBV5-1 | .
TGCGCCAGCAAACTATATCTCACAGATACGCAGTATTTT | CASKLYLTDTQYF | TRBJ2-3 | . | TRBV10-2 | .
TGTGCCAGCAGCTACCACGCGGGAGTGAACACCGGGGAGCTGTTTTTT | CASSYHAGVNTGELFF | TRBJ2-2 | TRBD2 | TRBV7-2 | .
TGCGCCAGCAGCTTGAGAGGGGGTGAAGCTTTCTTT | CASSLRGGEAFF | TRBJ1-1 | . | TRBV5-1 | .
TGTGCCAGCAGTTATCTGCAGAACTATGGCTACACCTTC | CASSYLQNYGYTF | TRBJ1-2 | . | TRBV6-5 | .
TGTGCCAGCAGTTTAGGGCTCTCCTACGAGCAGTACTTC | CASSLGLSYEQYF | TRBJ2-7 | . | TRBV28 | .
TGTGCCAGCAGTGAAAGGACTAGCGGTAGATGGGAGCAGTTCTTC | CASSERTSGRWEQFF | TRBJ2-1 | TRBD2 | TRBV6-1 | once